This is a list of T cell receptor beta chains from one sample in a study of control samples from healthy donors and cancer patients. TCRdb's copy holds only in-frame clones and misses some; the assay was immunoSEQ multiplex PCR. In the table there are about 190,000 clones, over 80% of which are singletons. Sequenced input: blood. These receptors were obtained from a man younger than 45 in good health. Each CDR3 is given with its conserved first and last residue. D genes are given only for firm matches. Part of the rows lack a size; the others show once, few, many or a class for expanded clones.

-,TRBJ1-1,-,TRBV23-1,CACGGTEAFF,TGCGCCTGTGGGGGCACTGAAGCTTTCTTT
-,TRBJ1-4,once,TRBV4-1,CASSHPWGGNEKLFF,TGCGCCAGCAGCCACCCCTGGGGGGGTAATGAAAAACTGTTTTTT
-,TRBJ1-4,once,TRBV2,CASRGPINEKLFF,TGTGCCAGCAGGGGACCGATAAATGAAAAACTGTTTTTT
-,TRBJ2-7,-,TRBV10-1,CASSESKGGESNEQYF,TGCGCCAGCAGTGAGTCGAAGGGGGGCGAGTCAAACGAGCAGTACTTC
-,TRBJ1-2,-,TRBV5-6,CASRHRAPGYGYTF,TGTGCCAGCAGGCACAGGGCCCCGGGCTATGGCTACACCTTC
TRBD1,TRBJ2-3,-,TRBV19,CATQGQRTDTQYF,TGTGCCACCCAGGGACAGCGCACAGATACGCAGTATTTT
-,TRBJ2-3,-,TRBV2,CASSGIRGFPSTDTQYF,TGTGCCAGCAGTGGCATAAGAGGCTTCCCTAGCACAGATACGCAGTATTTT
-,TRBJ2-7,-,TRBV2,CASRGQGYEQYF,TGTGCCAGCCGCGGGCAGGGCTACGAGCAGTACTTC
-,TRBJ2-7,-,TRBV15,CATSRVRGMPRLDEQYF,TGTGCCACCAGCAGAGTAAGAGGAATGCCGCGACTCGACGAGCAGTACTTC
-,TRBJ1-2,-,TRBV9,CASSGQEVGYTF,TGTGCCAGCAGCGGCCAGGAGGTGGGCTACACCTTC
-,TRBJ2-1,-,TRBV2,CASSERNWGEFF,TGTGCCAGCAGTGAGAGGAATTGGGGGGAGTTCTTC
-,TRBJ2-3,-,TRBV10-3,CAISTRVEDTQYF,TGTGCCATCAGTACACGGGTGGAAGATACGCAGTATTTT
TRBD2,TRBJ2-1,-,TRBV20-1,CSASGTSVYNEQFF,TGCAGTGCTAGTGGGACTAGCGTCTACAATGAGCAGTTCTTC
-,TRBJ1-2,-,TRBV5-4,CASSLRGSYGYTF,TGTGCCAGCAGCTTGCGGGGAAGCTATGGCTACACCTTC